This T cell receptor (beta chain) was captured by sequencing in a study of cytomegalovirus exposure and HLA in healthy donors (dated by TCRdb to 2016 to 2017). About the study as a whole: In an earlier analysis of under 600 of the donors, around 300 Gb of sequence data and 117 million unique TCR beta sequences from 150 million to 200 million T cells were reported. An early release covering roughly 600 HLA-typed donors comprised approximately 290 gigabases of sequencing data and approximately 80 million unique TCR sequences. Among the 398 genotyped donors, approximately 77% belonged to the genetic ancestry cluster associated with self-reported Caucasian donors. The study was designed to test whether signatures of past pathogen exposure could be identified by cataloging public T cell receptors. The T cell repertoires of 666 subjects were profiled by immunosequencing and related to cytomegalovirus serostatus. Along with the roughly 670-subject first cohort, a separate validation cohort of 120 different subjects was used. To predict cytomegalovirus infection status, the study combined high-throughput TCR immunosequencing, statistical association of individual TCRs with disease status, and machine learning. A later analysis re-analyzed previously published TCR beta repertoires from approximately 670 donors and added high-resolution HLA genotyping to study TCR occurrence patterns. In the later analysis, no new phenotypic data were used to find candidate immune exposures; instead, reliance was placed on TCR beta sequences and their occurrence across donors. To decide whether each TCR beta V gene segment behaved as functional or pseudogenic, an earlier analysis of fewer than 750 of the donors relied on high-throughput TCR beta sequencing. Donor age, sex, ethnicity and CMV serostatus were compiled alongside the repertoire data. A later genetic analysis used genome-wide SNP genotypes for about 55% of the 666 donors, treating that subset as a discovery cohort. Every repertoire in the discovery cohort had been generated on one and the same sequencing platform. HLA typing included class I and class II loci at four-digit resolution. The number of donors typed differed by locus, with roughly 629-640 for A, B, C, DRB1 and DQB1, about 500 for DQA1, approximately 570 for DPA1, and over 400 for DPB1. Roughly five DR-DQ haplotypes were handled as single units for association and clustering because linkage in the cohort was strong. Among 300 to 500 genotyped donors of the cohort, an average of around 250,000 unique TCR beta nucleotide sequences was sequenced per donor, of which about 18% were non-productive. Results and caveats for the whole study, not just this receptor: Some IMGT-functional V segments, including TRBV6-2 and TRBV6-3, could not be distinguished by the 87-base-pair reads and were therefore excluded. According to a later analysis, parvovirus B19, influenza, CMV and Epstein-Barr virus appeared linked to several top co-occurrence clusters. Most TCR sequences were observed very rarely across donors, whereas some public TCRs were present in many individuals. In an earlier analysis of about 600 of the donors, most TCR beta V segments appeared in productive rearrangements about 87% or about 30% of the time, broadly matching IMGT annotations. A further reported finding was that TCR beta sequences accurately predicted the HLA-A and HLA-B alleles for most subjects in the first cohort. The study listed 150 to 200 TCR beta chains as associated with cytomegalovirus. According to a later genetic analysis, donors in an Asian-associated ancestry cluster had fewer N-insertions in productive TCRs than the approximately 610-donor mean. Cytomegalovirus status was reported to be diagnosed by the classifier with high specificity and sensitivity in both the original and validation cohorts. Linkage disequilibrium might explain the correlated functional status among segregating V segments, but an unknown experimental factor could not be ruled out. The presence/absence analyses assumed that sequencing depth was roughly uniform across donors, and that assumption may not be true. A few of the identified cytomegalovirus-associated TCR beta chains were confirmed in vitro to be specific for cytomegalovirus antigens. According to a later analysis, TCR association rates differed among HLA loci, with DRB1 alleles showing the most associated TCRs and HLA-C alleles showing the fewest. Only TCR beta chains were sequenced in this cohort, and the absence of alpha or paired-chain data limited detectable features. A later analysis found that HLA-associated TCR beta chains were more clonally expanded and had lower generation probabilities than equally common non-associated chains. Because HLA typing was unavailable for some donors at each locus, only the typed subset was used in association tests. The earlier analysis of nearly 600 of the donors excluded some 15 rarely observed V segments, including chromosome 9 orphons, because counts were too low. It was suggested by the authors that the approach could potentially be generalized to other disease states and immunological phenotypes. Immune exposure information for the cohort was limited to CMV serostatus. The sequencing pipeline was judged likely to have produced a cluster of highly shared sequence variants as a technical artifact. When HLA alleles, especially DR and DQ, strongly co-occurred, attributing TCR associations to individual alleles was difficult. Specific HLA alleles were associated with over 15,000 TCR beta sequences at a false discovery rate of 0.05 in a later analysis. Most CMV-associated TCR beta chains appeared to be HLA-restricted in a later analysis, and the HLA associations seemed to be driven largely by CMV exposure. An association between a missense DCLRE1C variant and V-gene and J-gene trimming of TCR beta chains was found in a later genetic analysis and replicated in an independent cohort.

A word on this clone: Its antigen is unknown. There are no base qualities to consult, and no much larger clone falls within one base.

The cohort comprised under 700 healthy bone marrow donors. At the time of sampling, every cohort member was nominally healthy, though immune exposures that went unrecorded were likely present. The donor was CMV seropositive and was included in the group of 250 to 350 seropositive cohort members. A peripheral blood sample was provided by each donor, and peripheral blood mononuclear cells were used for TCR beta sequencing. Genomic DNA was extracted from the blood cell samples with the Qiagen DNeasy Blood Extraction Kit. The protocol used for the library was the immunoSEQ multiplex PCR assay. The multiplex PCR relied on a mix of 60 forward primers for TCR Vbeta segments and 13 reverse primers for TCR Jbeta segments. The CDR3 region of rearranged TCR beta genes was amplified from genomic DNA with a multiplex PCR assay. On the Illumina HiSeq System, the amplified TCR beta libraries were sequenced as 87-base-pair reads. The authors' analysis ran thus. In a later analysis, tens of millions of unique TCR beta chains were counted across the roughly 610 repertoires, and about 9.9 million of these chains were shared by at least two donors. A nearest-neighbor algorithm error-corrected the raw reads and collapsed the reads into unique sequences, merging closely related sequences to remove PCR and sequencing errors. V, D and J gene segments were assigned by aligning CDR3 sequences to IMGT reference sequences. For a sequence to be retained, at least a six-nucleotide match to both a V gene segment and a J gene segment was required. A rearrangement was called productive if the CDR3 had no stop codons and remained in frame with V and J, and every other rearrangement was called non-productive. Following IMGT convention, CDR3 was defined as the stretch from the second conserved V-encoded cysteine to the conserved J-encoded phenylalanine. The earlier analysis of about 590 of the donors excluded sequences that lacked an unambiguous match to a single V gene segment. An earlier analysis of fewer than 650 of the donors classified V segments as functional when productive rearrangements were above 56.7% and as segregating when the standard deviation between donors was above 5%. A statistical classification framework was built for diagnosing cytomegalovirus status from the catalog of TCR beta chain sequences. V and J gene assignment, in a later analysis, came from comparing TCR nucleotide sequences with IMGT/GENE-DB human TR gene sequences. Using the TCRdist pipeline, a later analysis assigned CDR3 sequences along with most-parsimonious VDJ recombination scenarios. In a later analysis, each TCR beta chain was defined by its CDR3 amino acid sequence together with its V-gene family, and reads without a unique V-gene family were excluded. In a later analysis, around 600 highly shared, low-generation-probability nucleotide sequences were removed to address suspected cross-contamination and a sequencing artifact. A later analysis calculated a clonal expansion index for each public chain from normalized within-repertoire ranks of inferred template counts. A later analysis computed generation probabilities with a VDJ recombination model fitted to out-of-frame rearrangements, and checked the results against IGoR. Hypergeometric tests were used in a later analysis to score TCR-TCR, TCR-HLA and TCR-CMV co-occurrence, with a repertoire-size bias correction applied to the TCR pairs. False discovery rates were estimated in a later analysis by permuting HLA or CMV assignments 20 times. A later analysis grouped co-occurring TCRs with DBSCAN, adding TCRdist sequence similarity when clustering within HLA-allele-positive subsets. Repertoires with fewer than 30,000 or more than 120,000 public chains were left out of co-occurrence clustering, as were several repertoires with anomalous nucleotide sharing. As stored in TCRdb, this immuneACCESS dataset retains in-frame rearrangements with V and J assigned. A fraction of the clones does not appear; measured against another copy, unresolved V genes explain less than half of the discrepancy, and the remainder lacks a known reason. That table is the source of V, J and clone size, and D and trimming were worked out from the DNA. The sample records under 200,000 clones, roughly three quarters of which are singletons. The top ten clones comprise 3.1% of the sample.

The CDR3 contains 15 residues, cysteine and phenylalanine counted. Only the CDR3 DNA stays, 45 bases, in frame from base 1. Sequences SGHRS (CDR1) and YFSETQ (CDR2) are obtained from the germline V gene. The junction shows trimming of 4 bases on V and 5 bases on J, plus 15 bases between the germline ends. Sequencing was carried out using PBMCs. The receptor chain draws on TRBV5-1 and TRBJ2-2; a weak D assignment points to TRBD1 (5 bases agree). The clonotype was recovered from a woman aged 50 to 65 in good health and CMV-seropositive. Here the CDR3 is given as CASSRGLLRTGELFF. The DNA reads TGCGCCAGCAGCAGGGGCCTACTCAGGACCGGGGAGCTGTTTTTT.